This T cell receptor beta chain was sequenced for a study of Ad26.COV2.S vaccination and SARS-CoV-2 variants. The treatment denotes: around 19 received Ad26.COV2.S at low or high dose, single or two shots; several received placebo; per-sample allocation not given. All samples were drawn on day 63, counting from the first vaccine or placebo injection. Concerning this clone: No antigen is known for it.

The protocol was immunoSEQ multiplex PCR, while the TCRdb copy is restricted to in-frame clones and leaves out a portion. The data contain about 440,000 clones, about nine tenths of them seen just once; the ten biggest clones take up around 4.5%. V shed 0 bases and J shed 7 bases, with 4 bases lying between them. The length of the CDR3 is 12 residues. Germline-derived CDR1 and CDR2 are MNHEY and SVGAGI. General observations from the study: With respect to non-spike TCR breadth, vaccine and placebo recipients were similar.

The chain combines TRBV6-5 with TRBJ2-1; no clear D gene. This receptor was identified in a person aged 18 to 65 who received the Ad26.COV2.S COVID-19 vaccine or a placebo. Sequenced material: peripheral blood, taken in a trial of Ad26.COV2.S vaccine versus placebo. For the CDR3, the DNA is TGTGCCAGCAGTTACTCGGGGAATGAGCAGTTCTTC. Protein: CASSYSGNEQFF.